This paragraph reports one T cell receptor beta chain. This clonotype was detected ten times or more. This clone's antigen is unknown. No base qualities exist here, and no much larger clone lies one base off it. The data are from a study of early T cells in non-severe SARS-CoV-2 infection (dated by TCRdb to the early 2020s). In the study overall: TCR sequencing used bulk RNA from unsorted whole blood, so alpha and beta chains could not be paired. Summary of the overall study and its limitations: VDJdb matching was skewed toward anti-spike CD8 responses, so virus-specific expansions were likely underestimated and private and CD4 specificities were missed.

This was a case-control study nested in a cohort of healthcare workers in London, UK, who had nasopharyngeal swab PCR tests and blood samples taken every week. Between 23 and 31 March 2020, the week of the UK lockdown, healthcare workers were enrolled and then followed up weekly for as long as 16 weeks. The protocol used for the library was 5' RACE. Sequencing used a NextSeq 500. Unique molecular identifiers were attached to individual cDNA molecules in the TCR library protocol so that sequencing error and PCR bias could be corrected. Sequencing covered both TCR alpha and beta chains, and within each sample the abundances of alpha and beta sequences were tightly co-correlated. In the paper's pipeline: Decombinator V4 was used to annotate TCR sequences for V gene, J gene and CDR3. Expanded TCRs were defined as changing significantly between any two time points under a Poisson model with p below 0.0001. TCR abundances were normalised to the total number of TCRs sequenced in each sample and reported as counts per million. MAIT TCRs were defined by TRAV1-2 paired with TRAJ12, TRAJ20 or TRAJ33, and iNKT TCRs by TRAV10 paired with TRAJ18. VDJdb, accessed 1 November 2021, was searched for CMV, EBV and SARS-CoV-2 annotated TCRs, with TCRs annotated for multiple antigens excluded. TCRdb reworked the public reads: Q25 trimming with fastp, MiXCR clone assembly, productive beta chains retained. CDR3 protein duplicates are merged, each entry listing the most common genes and DNA. What appears here as the V and J calls and clone size reflects TCRdb's work, not the paper's. The sample table holds some 80,000 distinct CDR3 sequences, of which 4.5% to 6% were seen once. The ten largest clones represent roughly 6.6% of the sample.

The germline V gene specifies MNHEY as CDR1 and SVGAGI as CDR2. The CDR3 measures 14 amino acids from cysteine to phenylalanine. Only the CDR3 part of the read is kept: 42 bases, read in frame from the first base. Trimming takes 6 bases from V and 3 bases from J, and the germline ends sit 12 bases apart. Sequenced material: whole blood, taken at baseline. This clonotype was sampled from an adult who was a healthcare worker with PCR-confirmed SARS-CoV-2 infection or an uninfected control (not recorded which). The rearranged chain carries TRBV6-5 and TRBJ2-4, with the D gene not confidently named. The nucleotide sequence reads as follows: TGTGCCAGCAGCCTGGACCGCAGCAAAAACATTCAGTACTTC. Protein translation: CASSLDRSKNIQYF.